Reported below is one T cell receptor (beta chain). The sample is drawn from a study of T cell changes during pregnancy in multiple sclerosis. Measured with immunoSEQ multiplex PCR; TCRdb has only the in-frame clones, and not every one. Seen here are around 66,000 clones, 91% observed once, and the top ten hold about 2.2%. Germline V gene lookup returns CDR1 SEHNR and CDR2 FQNEAQ (reference sequence). The germline V and J ends were trimmed by 5 bases and 0 bases, with 14 bases remaining between them. This CDR3 spans 16 amino acids. The sequence was obtained from a female donor in good health, enrolled as a control in a pregnancy study. Source: peripheral blood, taken in the third trimester of pregnancy. The J gene is TRBJ1-3, the V gene TRBV7-9; a possible D gene is TRBD1 (6 bases). The CDR3 region is CASSPSTGHSGNTIYF. In DNA, the CDR3 is TGTGCCAGCAGCCCAAGCACAGGGCACTCTGGAAACACCATATATTTT. Looking up the rest from reference TRBV7-9 and TRBJ1-3 gives the full variable domain: DTGVSQNPRHKITKRGQNVTFRCDPISEHNRLYWYRQTLGQGPEFLTYFQNEAQLEKSRLLSDRFSAERPKGSFSTLEIQRTEQGDSAMYLCASSPSTGHSGNTIYFGEGSWLTVV.